Below, 31 T cell receptor beta chains from the same sample are listed, as sequenced in a study of human T cells and chemical hapten exposure. TCRdb redid the calling of the RACE reads with MiXCR, one entry per CDR3 protein. The data contain about 80,000 distinct CDR3 sequences, 14% of them seen just once; the ten biggest clones take up more than 3.5%. Indicated time point: pre-sensitization, week 0. This sample's treatment: therapeutic diphenylcyclopropenone sensitization with weekly scalp DPC. The specimen comprised whole blood, sampled in connection with sensitization to the hapten diphenylcyclopropenone (DPC). The source of these receptors is a woman aged 45-65 years with alopecia areata. Some clones in this sample may be carry-over from other donors' samples.

The table lists this clonotype with many counts. V gene TRBV27 combines with J gene TRBJ2-3; the D is unclear. This CDR3 spans 13 amino acids. Germline V CDR1 and CDR2: MNHEY, SMNVEV (reference sequence). The germline V and J ends were trimmed by 7 bases and 0 bases, with 8 bases remaining between them. CDR3 nucleotides: TGTGCCAGCAATCCCTCTAGCACAGATACGCAGTATTTT. As protein: CASNPSSTDTQYF.

This clonotype was seen a few times. The chain combines TRBV20-1 with TRBJ2-3; TRBD2 might be the D (6 bases). In germline, CDR1 is DFQATT, CDR2 SNEGSKA (reference sequence). The CDR3 runs 12 residues. V lost 6 bases and J lost 6, with 13 bases in between. As DNA, the CDR3 is TGCAGTGCGAGTGCGGGATCTGATACGCAGTATTTT. Its protein is CSASAGSDTQYF.

This clonotype has only one observation. This chain uses TRBV5-6 with TRBJ2-7; D is undetermined. The CDR3 loop spans 11 amino acids. Germline V gene sequence: CDR1 SGHDT, CDR2 YYEEEE. V was shortened by 0 bases and J by 6 bases, with 4 bases between the two germline ends. CDR3 sequence (DNA): TGTGCCAGCAGCTTGGTACTCGAGCAGTACTTC. As protein: CASSLVLEQYF.

This chain joins TRBV3-1 and TRBJ1-3; D unresolved. Trimming cost V 7 bases and J 0 bases, with 13 bases left between them. The CDR3 runs 15 residues. Looked up from germline, CDR1 is LGHDT and CDR2 is YNNKEL (reference sequence). CDR3: CASNSAGISGNTIYF. As DNA, the CDR3 is TGTGCCAGCAATTCGGCGGGAATCTCTGGAAACACCATATATTTT.

This clonotype came up a few times. The DNA for the CDR3 is TGTGCCAGCAGCTTAGACGGGACCTTGGATACGCAGTATTTT. It yields the protein CASSLDGTLDTQYF. The chain is built from TRBV7-8 and TRBJ2-3; possibly TRBD1 or TRBD2 for D (5 bases each). V dropped 1 base and J dropped 6 bases, with 11 bases sitting between them. The CDR3 is made up of 14 amino acids. CDR1 and CDR2 (germline): SGHVS, FQNEAQ. Based on the CDR3 plus reference TRBV7-8 and TRBJ2-3, the full variable domain is GAGVSQSPRYKVAKRGQDVALRCDPISGHVSLFWYQQALGQGPEFLTYFQNEAQLDKSGLPSDRFFAERPEGSVSTLKIQRTQQEDSAVYLCASSLDGTLDTQYFGPGTRLTVL.

In its sample, this clonotype was seen a few times. The J gene is TRBJ2-5, the V gene TRBV18; TRBD2 aligns across 8 bases. The CDR3 has 17 residues. Germline V lookup: CDR1 KGHSH, CDR2 LQKENI. V shed 1 base and J 4 bases; nucleotides not matched to a gene: 11. The CDR3 reads CASSPRSSSGLPETQYF. The CDR3 nucleotides are TGTGCCAGCTCACCACGTTCATCTAGCGGGCTCCCAGAGACCCAGTACTTC.

The V call is TRBV3-1, the J call TRBJ1-1; a weak D match, TRBD1 (6 bases). The CDR3 is 15 residues long. Germline CDR1 LGHDT, CDR2 YNNKEL (reference sequence). The V end lost 1 base, the J end lost 4 bases, and 13 bases lay between the germline ends. This CDR3 reads CASSQVPGVGTEAFF. CDR3 nucleotides: TGTGCCAGCAGCCAAGTCCCAGGGGTGGGCACTGAAGCTTTCTTT.

This rearrangement joins TRBV4-3 to TRBJ1-2; maybe TRBD1 (6 bases). Germline CDR1 and CDR2: LGHNA and YSLEER. This CDR3 has 13 residues. V lost 4 bases and J 7 bases, leaving 13 bases between the germline ends. Here the CDR3 reads CASSPDSMSGYTF. The CDR3 DNA sequence: TGCGCCAGCAGCCCGGACAGTATGAGTGGCTACACCTTC.

The rearrangement links TRBV25-1 to TRBJ1-2; D gene ambiguous. This CDR3 comprises 13 residues. CDR1 and CDR2 (germline): MGHDK, SYGVNS. V lost 6 bases to trimming and J lost 4 bases, with 12 bases between them. The CDR3 coding sequence is TGTGCCAGCAGAGAAGATATTTCCTATGGCTACACCTTC. Its protein product is CASREDISYGYTF.

This clonotype is medium-sized. The V gene is TRBV19, the J gene TRBJ2-1; TRBD2 matches at 10 bases. This CDR3 spans 14 amino acids. Germline CDR1 LNHDA, CDR2 SQIVND (reference sequence). The V gene end was trimmed by 8 bases and the J gene end by 6 bases; junction bases not matched to a gene: 7. Here the CDR3 DNA reads TGTGCCAGTTCTAGCGGGAGCCGTTTCAATGAGCAGTTCTTC. Residues: CASSSGSRFNEQFF.

This clonotype was detected only a few times. This sequence joins TRBV9 and TRBJ2-3; a possible D gene is TRBD1 (6 bases). This CDR3 comprises 18 residues. Germline loops: CDR1 SGDLS, CDR2 YYNGEE. Trimming removed 4 bases from V and 4 bases from J, with 25 bases in between. The CDR3 region has the DNA TGTGCCAGCAGCTCCCCGAGAGTGGCCAGGGGTTACGCAGATACGCAGTATTTT. Residues: CASSSPRVARGYADTQYF.

This clonotype was counted only a few times. The rearrangement uses TRBV29-1 and TRBJ2-1; D unresolved. The CDR3 is 11 residues long. V was shortened by 8 bases and J by 5 bases, with 10 bases between the two germline ends. CDR1 is SQVTM and CDR2 is ANQGSEA in the germline V gene. The CDR3 here is CSSRYNNEQFF. For the CDR3, the DNA is TGCAGCTCCCGGTACAACAATGAGCAGTTCTTC.

The rearrangement uses TRBV20-1 and TRBJ1-1, with 7 bases fitting TRBD1. The germline CDR1 and CDR2 sequences are DFQATT and SNEGSKA (reference sequence). The CDR3 spans 13 residues. V trimming: 6 bases; J trimming: 3 bases; junction bases outside the gene matches: 7. CDR3 sequence (DNA): TGCAGTGCCGGGAGGGGGCGTGACACTGAAGCTTTCTTT. Protein product: CSAGRGRDTEAFF.

This rearrangement joins TRBV7-2 to TRBJ2-1; no definite D call. This CDR3 is 16 amino acids long. Per germline, CDR1 SGHTA and CDR2 FQGNSA. The V end lost 5 bases, the J end lost 0 bases, and 14 bases lay between the germline ends. The CDR3 DNA follows: TGTGCCAGCAGCAGAGGATCCCTAAGCTCCTACAATGAGCAGTTCTTC. Protein product: CASSRGSLSSYNEQFF.

The chain couples TRBV5-1 to TRBJ2-4; D is undetermined. The V and J ends lost 3 bases and 7 bases respectively, with 14 bases between them. The V gene's germline CDR1 is SGHRS and CDR2 YFSETQ. The CDR3 length is 14 residues. The CDR3 reads CASSSGSVDNIQYF. CDR3 nucleotide sequence: TGCGCCAGCAGCTCCGGGTCAGTAGATAACATTCAGTACTTC.

This clonotype came up many times. This chain uses TRBV7-9 with TRBJ2-1, with a tentative D call TRBD1 (6 bases). Germline CDR1 reads SEHNR; CDR2 reads FQNEAQ (reference sequence). CDR3 size: 14 residues. Trimming removed 10 bases from V and 2 bases from J, with 15 bases in between. The CDR3 sequence is CANPGPGAYNEQFF. CDR3 in DNA: TGTGCCAACCCGGGGCCAGGGGCCTACAATGAGCAGTTCTTC.

This clonotype was seen only a few times. The chain uses TRBV7-2 and TRBJ2-7; D is unclear. CDR1 and CDR2 (germline): SGHTA, FQGNSA. The CDR3 length is 13 residues. The ends were cut back, 2 bases at V and 4 bases at J, with 9 bases in the middle. As DNA, the CDR3 is TGTGCCAGCAGCTTACTTCTGGGTTACGAGCAGTACTTC. This translates into CASSLLLGYEQYF. Based on the CDR3 plus reference TRBV7-2 and TRBJ2-7, the full variable domain is GAGVSQSPSNKVTEKGKDVELRCDPISGHTALYWYRQSLGQGLEFLIYFQGNSAPDKSGLPSDRFSAERTGGSVSTLTIQRTQQEDSAVYLCASSLLLGYEQYFGPGTRLTVT.

CDR3 protein: CASSWGQGGTQYF. DNA of the CDR3: TGTGCCAGCAGTTGGGGACAGGGCGGTACGCAGTATTTT. V gene TRBV27 combines with J gene TRBJ2-3, with 9 bases fitting TRBD1. Germline lookup yields CDR1 MNHEY and CDR2 SMNVEV (reference sequence). This CDR3 spans 13 amino acids. Trimming cost V 4 bases and J 8 bases; bases outside gene matches: 4.

This clonotype was observed a handful of times. V usage is TRBV25-1 and J usage is TRBJ1-1, with D possibly TRBD1 on 6 matching bases. The germline V gene has CDR1 MGHDK and CDR2 SYGVNS. V gave up 7 bases and J gave up 5 bases, with 17 bases separating them. The CDR3 totals 14 residues. The chain's CDR3 is CASTLGGSRTEAFF. CDR3 coding DNA: TGTGCCAGCACCCTAGGGGGATCGAGAACTGAAGCTTTCTTT.

This clonotype has just a few counts. The CDR3 is CSVKLAGGPNNEQFF. CDR3 sequence (DNA): TGCAGCGTGAAACTAGCGGGAGGGCCTAACAATGAGCAGTTCTTC. The J gene is TRBJ2-1, the V gene TRBV29-1, with TRBD2 matching 13 bases. Unmatched junction bases numbered 7, after V lost 6 bases and J lost 5 bases. CDR3 length: 15 residues. Germline-derived CDR1 and CDR2 are SQVTM and ANQGSEA.

The genes are TRBV3-1 and TRBJ2-1; TRBD2 agrees at 11 bases. The J segment lost 9 bases and the V segment lost 6 bases, leaving 7 bases of the junction unmatched. The CDR3 consists of 14 residues. Germline lookup yields CDR1 LGHDT and CDR2 YNNKEL (reference sequence). CDR3 DNA: TGTGCCAGCAGGGTACTAGCGGGAGCTTCTGAGCAGTTCTTC. Its protein product is CASRVLAGASEQFF.

This clonotype was picked up a small number of times. This sequence joins TRBV19 and TRBJ2-1; D not certain. Germline V lookup: CDR1 LNHDA, CDR2 SQIVND (reference sequence). The V end was cut by 5 bases, the J end by 3 bases, with 11 bases between. The CDR3 sequence is 14 residues long. CDR3 DNA: TGTGCCAGTAGTCCCGTGGCCAACTACAATGAGCAGTTCTTC. Translated, it gives CASSPVANYNEQFF.

V usage is TRBV7-8 and J usage is TRBJ2-7; 8 bases align to TRBD2. The germline V gene encodes CDR1 SGHVS and CDR2 FQNEAQ. There are 14 residues in the CDR3. Trimming took 4 bases from V and 7 from J; bases not matched to a gene: 9. The CDR3 loop reads CASSSRGLGREQYF. The DNA for the CDR3 is TGTGCCAGCAGCTCGCGGGGACTAGGGCGGGAGCAGTACTTC. The complete variable domain, with remaining parts taken from reference TRBV7-8 and TRBJ2-7, reads GAGVSQSPRYKVAKRGQDVALRCDPISGHVSLFWYQQALGQGPEFLTYFQNEAQLDKSGLPSDRFFAERPEGSVSTLKIQRTQQEDSAVYLCASSSRGLGREQYFGPGTRLTVT.

The CDR3 region has the DNA TGTGCCACCAGTGCGGGACACCTTAGCGGAACGAACACCGGGGAGCTGTTTTTT. This sequence encodes CATSAGHLSGTNTGELFF. The chain carries TRBV24-1 and TRBJ2-2, with D possibly being TRBD1 or TRBD2 (6 bases each). The germline CDR1 and CDR2 sequences are KGHDR and SFDVKD. The CDR3 sequence is 18 residues long. Trimming cost V 5 bases and J 0 bases, with 18 bases left between them.

Relative to its sample, this clonotype is medium-sized. The chain joins TRBV7-9 to TRBJ2-7; D might be TRBD1 (5 bases). The germline gives CDR1 SEHNR, CDR2 FQNEAQ (reference sequence). The germline V and J ends were trimmed by 1 base and 3 bases, with 7 bases remaining between them. The CDR3 length is 13 residues. The CDR3, as DNA: TGTGCCAGCAGCTTAGGCAGGGACTACGAGCAGTACTTC. Amino acids: CASSLGRDYEQYF.

This clonotype was seen more than once but under ten times. This chain uses TRBV5-1 with TRBJ2-2; no clear D gene. This CDR3 is built from 14 residues. V was clipped by 0 bases and J by 0 bases, with 3 bases between them. From germline, CDR1 is SGHRS and CDR2 YFSETQ. The CDR3 region is CASSLGPNTGELFF. CDR3 nucleotide sequence: TGCGCCAGCAGCTTGGGACCGAACACCGGGGAGCTGTTTTTT.

The gene calls are TRBV6-5 and TRBJ1-6; 7 bases map to TRBD1. V was clipped by 4 bases and J by 9 bases; unmatched bases: 3. CDR1 is MNHEY and CDR2 is SVGAGI in the germline V gene. This CDR3 is built from 13 residues. CDR3 region: CASSWDRSSPLHF. The CDR3 coding sequence is TGTGCCAGCAGTTGGGACAGATCTTCACCCCTCCACTTT.

Only a few counts were recorded for this clonotype. The chain carries TRBV4-2 and TRBJ2-3; TRBD2 matches 14 bases. Looked up from germline, CDR1 is LGHNA and CDR2 is YNFKEQ. The trim removed 3 bases at V and 3 bases at J, leaving 14 bases unmatched. The CDR3 has 20 residues. The chain's CDR3 is CASSQAPSGTSGRKTDTQYF. CDR3 DNA: TGTGCCAGCAGCCAGGCGCCCTCCGGGACTAGCGGGAGAAAAACAGATACGCAGTATTTT.

The chain uses TRBV6-5 and TRBJ2-3, with 9 bases identical to TRBD2. Germline V CDR1 and CDR2: MNHEY, SVGAGI. With 4 bases clipped from V and 6 bases from J, the junction kept 2 bases outside the gene matches. The CDR3 loop spans 13 amino acids. CDR3 nucleotide sequence: TGTGCCAGCAGTTCCCTAGCGGGGGATACGCAGTATTTT. Its translation: CASSSLAGDTQYF.

This chain uses TRBV20-1 with TRBJ2-7, with 8 bases fitting TRBD1. The V and J ends lost 6 bases and 6 bases, in that order; junction bases with no gene match: 7. This CDR3 region has 12 residues. Germline assignment: CDR1 DFQATT and CDR2 SNEGSKA (reference sequence). CDR3 sequence (DNA): TGCAGTGCCCCCAAACAGGGGGGCGAGCAGTACTTC. Protein sequence: CSAPKQGGEQYF.

At least ten counts were recorded for this clonotype. The chain is built from TRBV18 and TRBJ1-5, with no clear D. The CDR3 sequence is 15 residues long. Trimming removed 3 bases at V and 4 bases at J, with 13 bases between. Germline CDR1 is KGHSH and CDR2 is LQKENI. CDR3 in amino acids: CASSPVASPNQPQHF. The DNA of the CDR3 is TGTGCCAGCTCACCCGTAGCCAGCCCAAATCAGCCCCAGCATTTT.